The clone carrying this TCR beta chain came up a few times. Its cognate antigen is unknown. The entry originates in a study of blood T cells in healthy people across ages. Across the whole study: Capture via template switching afforded approximately one barcoded beta molecule per two T cells.

Through a sample-barcoded 5' primer and a J-beta primer mix, a second PCR was run for roughly 7 to 11 cycles. A single record per CDR3 protein comes from TCRdb applying MiXCR to the 5' RACE reads. The sample lists 450,000 to 700,000 distinct CDR3 sequences; about 25% were seen once. Germline-derived CDR1 and CDR2 are DFQATT and SNEGSKA (reference sequence). J lost 15 bases, V lost 2 bases, and 16 bases had no gene match. CDR3 length: 15 amino acids. Whole-study results and caveats: Any conclusive comparison of naive versus antigen-experienced cells was prevented by using unsorted PBMCs.

The sequencing input was blood. This TCR derives from a woman aged 65 to 85 in good health. The chain employs TRBV20-1 and TRBJ2-1, with 10 bases that match TRBD2. CDR3 nucleotide sequence: TGCAGTGCTAGAATAGGGACAGCCACTAGCGGGGCACCGTTCTTC. It translates to CSARIGTATSGAPFF.